This TCR beta chain came from a study of T-cell memory formation after mild COVID-19 (dated by TCRdb to about 2021). Looking at the study overall: TCR sequence clusters from the two donors were found to be largely donor specific. The cohort comprised two young, previously healthy adult volunteers, one female and one male. In a couple of donors, T-cell clones that expanded and contracted after mild COVID-19 were tracked by sequencing TCRalpha and TCRbeta repertoires over time.

Details on this clonotype: Its antigen specificity is not known. The sample holds no much larger clone one base away, and base qualities are not on file.

Including the terminal cysteine and phenylalanine, the CDR3 comprises 15 residues. Here the CDR3 DNA is all that survives: 45 bases in frame from base 1. V is pruned by 5 bases and J by 7 bases, leaving 8 bases of the junction without a gene match. The germline V gene yields SGHTA for CDR1 and FQGNSA for CDR2. Reads for this sample came from an Illumina NovaSeq 6000. TCRalpha and TCRbeta cDNA libraries were built by 5'RACE with constant-segment primers, adding sample barcodes and unique molecular identifiers. RNA was extracted from every sample with Trizol reagent. The libraries were amplified in two PCR steps, and the second step added a second sample barcode and Illumina TruSeq adapters. Sequencing of the libraries was done on an Illumina NovaSeq, producing 2 x 150 bp paired-end reads. The published analysis was carried out like this. Reads were demultiplexed and collapsed into UMI-guided consensus sequences with migec v1.2.7. Using mixcr v2.1.11, the UMI consensuses were aligned to TRA and TRB V and J templates and assembled into clonotypes. A clonotype was counted as expanded or contracted only when both edgeR and NoisET called the clonotype significant, with the noise models trained on biological replicates. edgeR calls used a false discovery rate-adjusted p below 0.01 and a log2 fold-change threshold of 1. As an exploratory analysis of dynamics, max-normalized trajectories of the 1000 most abundant clonotypes were examined by PCA with hierarchical clustering. Separately sequenced CD4+ and CD8+ repertoires were used to assign a CD4 or CD8 phenotype to each responding clone. Using fastp at Q25 and MiXCR, TCRdb reprocessed the public reads and kept productive beta chains. Each CDR3 protein gets just one entry, which takes the most common genes and DNA from the rows behind it. The authors' filters were not applied to this entry. The table for this sample lists 210,000 or so distinct CDR3 sequences; about a sixth of them were counted only once. The top ten constitute roughly 2.3% of the sample.

Ficoll-Paque density gradient centrifugation was the method used to isolate PBMCs. Study-wide conclusions, independent of this receptor: Balanced CD4/CD8 phenotypes were observed for clones contracting from day 15 to 85, whereas a bias towards CD4+ was observed for a second wave of clones expanding from day 15 to 37. Contracting CD4+ clones appeared mostly in the CM and EM memory subsets, whereas CD8+ clones were enriched in EMRA. Only a couple of mild cases were covered in the study, and larger cohorts including severe cases with pre-infection samples were considered necessary. The second-wave clones that peaked on day 37 were not confirmed to be SARS-CoV-2 specific. The detection of some responding clones in pre-infection memory suggests that pre-existing cross-reactive memory T cells joined the SARS-CoV-2 response.

This sequence uses TRBV7-2 and TRBJ2-2, and 9 junctional nucleotides match TRBD1. The origin of this receptor is an adult woman who had mild COVID-19 (a few samples of this study predate the infection). The sample titles of this study are shuffled in the database, so cell type and time point are left out; the donor was told from shared clones. Sequencing input: PBMCs or a T cell subset sorted from them (not recorded which). At the DNA level, the sequence is TGTGCCAGCAGCCGCCCGGACAGGGGACACGGGGAGCTGTTTTTT. Translated, this gives CASSRPDRGHGELFF.